Listed below are T cell receptor beta chains from one sample, sequenced in a study of cytomegalovirus exposure and HLA in healthy donors. Produced via immunoSEQ multiplex PCR; TCRdb's table is partial and in-frame only. Found here are 90,000 to 110,000 clones, roughly two thirds of them singletons; the top ten hold 8.4%. The sample taken for sequencing was PBMCs. These TCRs come from a man aged 40-50 years in good health and CMV-seronegative. CDR3s include the opening cysteine and the closing phenylalanine or tryptophan.

j_gene: TRBJ2-7; len: 15; v_gene: TRBV27; CDR3aa: CASSLRGGRTYEQYF
j_gene: TRBJ2-7; len: 13; v_gene: TRBV27; CDR3aa: CANSGTGAYEQYF
j_gene: TRBJ2-7; len: 15; v_gene: TRBV14; CDR3aa: CASSQEAGSSYEQYF
j_gene: TRBJ1-1; len: 16; v_gene: TRBV9; CDR3aa: CASSAGRGMTNTEAFF
j_gene: TRBJ2-3; len: 18; v_gene: TRBV27; CDR3aa: CASSPIGGQRGEGDTQYF
j_gene: TRBJ2-3; len: 14; v_gene: TRBV2; CDR3aa: CASSEARGTDTQYF
j_gene: TRBJ1-2; len: 14; v_gene: TRBV4-3; CDR3aa: CASSQESRNYGYTF
j_gene: TRBJ2-1; len: 16; v_gene: TRBV7-6; CDR3aa: CASSLVPGTSGDQQFF
j_gene: TRBJ2-1; len: 16; v_gene: TRBV5-1; CDR3aa: CASSLGPGYPYNEQFF
j_gene: TRBJ1-1; len: 15; v_gene: TRBV15; CDR3aa: CATSRVRAGGTEAFF
j_gene: TRBJ1-2; len: 14; v_gene: TRBV27; CDR3aa: CASSLFSGGERYTF
j_gene: TRBJ2-6; len: 15; v_gene: TRBV7-9; CDR3aa: CAGRDTRSGANVLTF
j_gene: TRBJ2-1; len: 16; v_gene: TRBV28; CDR3aa: CASSSLGGGAYNEQFF
j_gene: TRBJ1-2; len: 13; v_gene: TRBV29-1; CDR3aa: CSIEQGLNYGYTF
j_gene: TRBJ2-7; len: 14; v_gene: TRBV9; CDR3aa: CASSVGVGGYEQYF
j_gene: TRBJ2-3; len: 16; v_gene: TRBV4-1; CDR3aa: CASTVNLAGSTDTQYF
j_gene: TRBJ2-1; len: 14; v_gene: TRBV29-1; CDR3aa: CSVEGTSIYNEQFF
j_gene: TRBJ1-5; len: 14; v_gene: TRBV7-9; CDR3aa: CASSPTGENQPQHF
j_gene: TRBJ2-1; len: 14; v_gene: TRBV5-6; CDR3aa: CASSTGQDYNEQFF
j_gene: TRBJ1-1; len: 16; v_gene: TRBV15; CDR3aa: CATSLGGRVVDTEAFF
j_gene: TRBJ1-4; len: 15; v_gene: TRBV27; CDR3aa: CASSFGAPYNEKLFF
j_gene: TRBJ1-2; len: 13; v_gene: TRBV6-1; CDR3aa: CASRTGISYGYTF
j_gene: TRBJ2-3; len: 12; v_gene: TRBV11-3; CDR3aa: CASSPDTDTQYF
j_gene: TRBJ2-3; len: 15; v_gene: TRBV2; CDR3aa: CASSEGGQGTDTQYF
j_gene: TRBJ2-1; len: 22; v_gene: TRBV19; CDR3aa: CASSTPDRLAGGMGVGYNEQFF
j_gene: TRBJ1-1; len: 16; v_gene: TRBV7-9; CDR3aa: CASSPRDRGLNTEAFF
j_gene: TRBJ2-1; len: 16; v_gene: TRBV7-9; CDR3aa: CSSSFIGAYVDNEQFF
j_gene: TRBJ2-3; len: 13; v_gene: TRBV12-5; CDR3aa: CASGFPGLDTQYF
j_gene: TRBJ2-3; len: 16; v_gene: TRBV4-2; CDR3aa: CASSQDRLAGGGTQYF
j_gene: TRBJ2-3; len: 17; v_gene: TRBV7-9; CDR3aa: CASSFLSGAGGTDTQYF
j_gene: TRBJ2-5; len: 16; v_gene: TRBV4-1; CDR3aa: CASSQSPGQGEETQYF
j_gene: TRBJ2-3; len: 13; v_gene: TRBV14; CDR3aa: CASSQDAGGTQYF
j_gene: TRBJ2-2; len: 14; v_gene: TRBV19; CDR3aa: CASSIGSSTGELFF
j_gene: TRBJ2-1; len: 15; v_gene: TRBV28; CDR3aa: CASSLAGLSYNEQFF
j_gene: TRBJ2-3; len: 15; v_gene: TRBV7-3; CDR3aa: CASSSGTGGTDTQYF
j_gene: TRBJ2-1; len: 15; v_gene: TRBV6-1; CDR3aa: CASSPDRERYNEQFF
j_gene: TRBJ1-3; len: 17; v_gene: TRBV27; CDR3aa: CASGNLGTLFSGNTIYF
j_gene: TRBJ2-5; len: 16; v_gene: TRBV7-8; CDR3aa: CASSLVRVAISETQYF
j_gene: TRBJ2-2; len: 15; v_gene: TRBV6-4; CDR3aa: CASSPRLGLTGELFF
j_gene: TRBJ2-7; len: 17; v_gene: TRBV23-1; CDR3aa: CASRRLGGGQDHYEQYF
j_gene: TRBJ1-3; len: 14; v_gene: TRBV7-8; CDR3aa: CASSPQSYGNTIYF
j_gene: TRBJ2-7; len: 14; v_gene: TRBV9; CDR3aa: CASSVDREPYEQYF
j_gene: TRBJ1-2; len: 14; v_gene: TRBV5-6; CDR3aa: CASSFNVGRHGYTF
j_gene: TRBJ1-1; len: 13; v_gene: TRBV10-3; CDR3aa: CAISEAGNTEAFF
j_gene: TRBJ1-5; len: 18; v_gene: TRBV7-2; CDR3aa: CASSPGTGYWYSNQPQHF
j_gene: TRBJ2-7; len: 15; v_gene: TRBV19; CDR3aa: CASTPGTGPFYEQYF